This T cell receptor beta chain was profiled in a study of T cell changes during pregnancy in multiple sclerosis. The data were produced by immunoSEQ multiplex PCR, yet TCRdb's version contains in-frame clones alone and is incomplete. The sample records approximately 87,000 clones, about 89% being singletons. Trimming left V 0 bases short and J 0 bases short, with 10 bases between. This CDR3 has 16 amino acids. Germline V gives CDR1 SGDLS, CDR2 YYNGEE. The sample consisted of CD4+ T cells from peripheral blood mononuclear cells, taken in the second trimester of pregnancy. The chain uses TRBV9 and TRBJ2-1; a weak D match, TRBD2 (6 bases). The receptor comes from a female donor with multiple sclerosis, enrolled in a pregnancy study. CDR3 in amino acids: CASSVAGGTSYNEQFF. The CDR3 DNA reads TGTGCCAGCAGCGTAGCTGGCGGGACCTCCTACAATGAGCAGTTCTTC.